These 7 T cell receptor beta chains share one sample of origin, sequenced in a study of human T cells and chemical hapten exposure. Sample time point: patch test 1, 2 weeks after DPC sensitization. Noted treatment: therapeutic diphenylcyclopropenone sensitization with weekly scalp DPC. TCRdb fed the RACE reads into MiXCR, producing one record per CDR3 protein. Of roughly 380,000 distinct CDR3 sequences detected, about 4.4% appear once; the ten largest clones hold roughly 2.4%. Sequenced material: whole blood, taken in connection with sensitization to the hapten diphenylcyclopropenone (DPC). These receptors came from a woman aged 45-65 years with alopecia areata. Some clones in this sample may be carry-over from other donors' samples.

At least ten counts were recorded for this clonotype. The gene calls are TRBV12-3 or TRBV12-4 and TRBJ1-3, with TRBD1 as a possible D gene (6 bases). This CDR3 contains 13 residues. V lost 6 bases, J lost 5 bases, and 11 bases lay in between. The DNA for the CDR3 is TGTGCCAGCAGCCAGACAGGCAGAAACACCATATATTTT. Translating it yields CASSQTGRNTIYF.

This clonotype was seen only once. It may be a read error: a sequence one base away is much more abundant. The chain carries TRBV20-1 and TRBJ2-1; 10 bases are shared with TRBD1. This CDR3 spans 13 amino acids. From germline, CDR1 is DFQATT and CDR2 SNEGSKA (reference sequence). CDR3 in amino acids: CSAERDRGHEQIF. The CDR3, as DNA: TGCAGTGCTGAAAGGGACAGGGGTCATGAGCAGATCTTC.

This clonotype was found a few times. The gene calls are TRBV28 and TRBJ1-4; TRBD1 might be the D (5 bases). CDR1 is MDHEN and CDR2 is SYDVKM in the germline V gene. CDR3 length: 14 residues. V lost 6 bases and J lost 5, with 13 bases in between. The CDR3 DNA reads TGTGCCAGCAGCCCCCCAGGGTCCAATGAAAAACTGTTTTTT. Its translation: CASSPPGSNEKLFF.

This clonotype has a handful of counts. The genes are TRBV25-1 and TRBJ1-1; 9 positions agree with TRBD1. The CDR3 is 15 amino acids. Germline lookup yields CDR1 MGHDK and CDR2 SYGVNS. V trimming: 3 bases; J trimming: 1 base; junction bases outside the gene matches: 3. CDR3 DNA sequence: TGTGCCAGCAGTGATACAGGGGGCGCGAACACTGAAGCTTTCTTT. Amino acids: CASSDTGGANTEAFF.

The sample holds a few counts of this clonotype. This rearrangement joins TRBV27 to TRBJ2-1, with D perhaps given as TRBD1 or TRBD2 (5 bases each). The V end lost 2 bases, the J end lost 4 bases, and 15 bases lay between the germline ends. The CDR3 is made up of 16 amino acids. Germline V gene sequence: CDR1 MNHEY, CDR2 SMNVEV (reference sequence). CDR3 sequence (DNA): TGTGCCAGCAGTTTACAGGGACGAACTTATTACAATGAGCAGTTCTTC. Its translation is CASSLQGRTYYNEQFF.

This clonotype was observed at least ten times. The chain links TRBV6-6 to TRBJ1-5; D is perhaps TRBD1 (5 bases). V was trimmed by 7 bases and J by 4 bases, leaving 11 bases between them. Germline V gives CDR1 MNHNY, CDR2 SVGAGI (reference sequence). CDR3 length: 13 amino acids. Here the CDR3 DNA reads TGTGCCAGCACCACGGGGGGAAATCAGCCCCAGCATTTT. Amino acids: CASTTGGNQPQHF.

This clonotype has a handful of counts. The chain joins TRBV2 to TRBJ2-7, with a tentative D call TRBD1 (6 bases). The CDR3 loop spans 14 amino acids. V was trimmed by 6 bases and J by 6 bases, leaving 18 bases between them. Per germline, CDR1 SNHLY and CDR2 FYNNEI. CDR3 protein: CASRITTGGVEQYF. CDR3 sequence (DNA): TGTGCCAGCAGGATTACGACAGGTGGGGTCGAGCAGTACTTC.